In its sample, the clone carrying this T cell receptor beta chain was seen once. The source of the sample is a study of blood T cell repertoires in COVID-19. Study information: Material from acute and convalescent COVID-19 was sourced from the United States, Italy and Spain.

Some clones are missing from TCRdb's copy, which holds only in-frame ones; the method was immunoSEQ multiplex PCR. The sample holds about 210,000 clones, 83% seen once. The V end was cut by 0 bases, the J end by 1 base, with 8 bases between. Per germline, CDR1 SGDLS and CDR2 YYNGEE. CDR3 size: 15 residues. The sequenced material came from peripheral blood. The source is a man in his fifties with active or convalescent COVID-19. The chain is built from TRBV9 and TRBJ1-3, with D possibly being TRBD1 (5 bases). The CDR3 coding sequence is TGTGCCAGCAGCGTAGGACAGCCTTCTGGAAACACCATATATTTT. Its protein is CASSVGQPSGNTIYF.